This record covers a single TCR beta chain. This clonotype was picked up many times. No cognate antigen has been identified for it. No much larger clonotype is one base removed from it; base qualities were not supplied. This entry is derived from a study of response to subunit inactivated influenza vaccine (dated by TCRdb to the late 2010s). Study-wide context: To follow how T cells responded to a trivalent subunit inactivated influenza vaccine, the researchers relied on deep quantitative profiling of the T cell receptor repertoire. Overall study outcomes, separate from this receptor: It was suggested by the authors that each seasonal influenza vaccination may recruit only a limited number of new T cells.

Compared with germline, V lacks 4 bases and J lacks 3 bases; bases without a gene match: 12. CDR1 and CDR2 are read off the germline V gene as SGHRS and YFSETQ. The CDR3 contains 16 residues, cysteine and phenylalanine counted. The retained sequence is limited to the CDR3, 48 bases, with the frame set at the first base. Receptor amplification or capture employed RT-PCR. The run used an Illumina HiSeq 2500. TCRdb reprocessed the public reads (quality trimming at Q25 with fastp, clone calling with MiXCR) and kept in-frame beta chains. Every distinct CDR3 protein forms one entry, paired with its most common genes and DNA. This sample holds about 300,000 distinct CDR3 sequences; around 20% were observed only once. Clones ranked in the top ten supply about a tenth of the sample.

The sequence joins TRBV5-1 to TRBJ1-1, and TRBD1 aligns with 7 junction nucleotides. The sequencing here drew on PBMCs from blood, taken about 20 months after vaccination. The TCR sequence derives from a man between 45 and 75 years old who received an inactivated influenza vaccine. Donor details come from another sample of the same person, matched by shared clones. In nucleotides, the sequence is TGCGCCAGCAGCATAAGACAGGGCAATCTTGACACTGAAGCTTTCTTT. Translated, this gives CASSIRQGNLDTEAFF.